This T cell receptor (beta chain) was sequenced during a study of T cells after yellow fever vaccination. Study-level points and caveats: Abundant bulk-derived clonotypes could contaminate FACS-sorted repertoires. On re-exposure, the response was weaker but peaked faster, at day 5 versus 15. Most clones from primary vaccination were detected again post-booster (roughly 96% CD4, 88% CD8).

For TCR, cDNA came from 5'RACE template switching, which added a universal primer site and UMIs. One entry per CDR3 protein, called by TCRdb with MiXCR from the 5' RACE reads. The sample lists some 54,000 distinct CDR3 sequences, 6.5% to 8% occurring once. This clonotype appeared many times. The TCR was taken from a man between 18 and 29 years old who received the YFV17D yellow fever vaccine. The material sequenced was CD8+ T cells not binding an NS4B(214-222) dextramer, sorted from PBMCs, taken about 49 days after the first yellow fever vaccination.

The CDR3 region has the DNA TGTGCCACCAGCGCCCGTAACCTCTATGGCTACACCTTC. Protein product: CATSARNLYGYTF. The rearrangement links TRBV15 to TRBJ1-2; the D is unclear. Per germline, CDR1 LNHNV and CDR2 YYDKDF (reference sequence). The CDR3 is 13 residues long. The germline V and J ends were trimmed by 5 bases and 4 bases, with 11 bases remaining between them. The full variable domain, rest sourced from reference TRBV15 and TRBJ1-2, is DAMVIQNPRYQVTQFGKPVTLSCSQTLNHNVMYWYQQKSSQAPKLLFHYYDKDFNNEADTPDNFQSRRPNTSFCFLDIRSPGLGDTAMYLCATSARNLYGYTFGSGTRLTVV.